This T cell receptor beta chain is drawn from a study of spatial heterogeneity in lung cancer. Whole-study context: Raw reads showed each unique TCR and UMI combination turning up more than ten times on average.

This clonotype was recorded only once. The antigen remains undetermined. Germline V gene lookup returns CDR1 LGHDT and CDR2 YNNKEL (reference sequence). Trimming at V came to 1 base and at J to 1 base, leaving 1 base not matched to a gene. This CDR3 region has 15 residues. Indicated time point: sample taken at primary tumor resection. TCR cDNA molecules each carried a unique molecular identifier. A single record per CDR3 protein comes from TCRdb applying MiXCR to the 5' RACE reads. Found here are approximately 40,000 distinct CDR3 sequences, 6.5% to 7% of them singletons; the top ten hold about 39%. Whole-study findings and limits: Blood carried ubiquitous expanded tumor TCRs more at resection than follow-up.

Source: PBMCs, taken at surgery. This chain uses TRBV3-1 with TRBJ2-1; TRBD2 matches at 7 bases. The clonotype originates from a female donor with early-stage non-small cell lung cancer. The CDR3 region has the DNA TGTGCCAGCAGCCAAGGGACTAGTTCCTACAATGAGCAGTTCTTC. It specifies CASSQGTSSYNEQFF.